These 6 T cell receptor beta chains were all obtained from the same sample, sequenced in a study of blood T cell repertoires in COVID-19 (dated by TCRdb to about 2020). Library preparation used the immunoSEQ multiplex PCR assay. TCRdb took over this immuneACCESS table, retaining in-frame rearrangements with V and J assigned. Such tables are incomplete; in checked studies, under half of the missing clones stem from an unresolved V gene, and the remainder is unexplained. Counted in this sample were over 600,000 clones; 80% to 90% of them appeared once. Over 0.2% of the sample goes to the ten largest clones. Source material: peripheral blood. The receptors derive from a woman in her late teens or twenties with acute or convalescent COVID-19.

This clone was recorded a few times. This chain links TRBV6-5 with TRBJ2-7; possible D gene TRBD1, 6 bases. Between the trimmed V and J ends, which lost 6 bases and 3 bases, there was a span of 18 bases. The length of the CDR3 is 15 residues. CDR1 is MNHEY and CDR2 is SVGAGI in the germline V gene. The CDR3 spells CASSKETTGNYEQYF. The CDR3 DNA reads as TGTGCCAGCAGCAAAGAGACGACAGGAAACTACGAGCAGTACTTC.

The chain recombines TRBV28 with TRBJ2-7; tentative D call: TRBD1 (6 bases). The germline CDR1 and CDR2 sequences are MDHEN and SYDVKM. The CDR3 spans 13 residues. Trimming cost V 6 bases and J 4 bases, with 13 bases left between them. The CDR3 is CASSYGTFYEQYF. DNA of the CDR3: TGTGCCAGCAGCTACGGGACATTTTACGAGCAGTACTTC.

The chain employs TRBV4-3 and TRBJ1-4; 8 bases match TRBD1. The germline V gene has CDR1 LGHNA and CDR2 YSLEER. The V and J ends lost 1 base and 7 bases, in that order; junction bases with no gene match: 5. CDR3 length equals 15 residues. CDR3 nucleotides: TGCGCCAGCAGCCAAGGTACAGGGGGTGGTGAAAAACTGTTTTTT. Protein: CASSQGTGGGEKLFF.

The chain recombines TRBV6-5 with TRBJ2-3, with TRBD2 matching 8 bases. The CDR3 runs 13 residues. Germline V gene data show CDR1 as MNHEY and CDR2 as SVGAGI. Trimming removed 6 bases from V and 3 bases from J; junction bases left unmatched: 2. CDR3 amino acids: CASRSGGTDTQYF. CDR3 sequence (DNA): TGTGCCAGCAGGTCGGGGGGGACAGATACGCAGTATTTT.

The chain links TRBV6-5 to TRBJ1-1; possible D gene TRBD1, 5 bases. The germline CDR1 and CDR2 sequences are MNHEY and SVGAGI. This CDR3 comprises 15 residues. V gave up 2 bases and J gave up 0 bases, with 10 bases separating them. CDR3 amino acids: CASSYTGGLNTEAFF. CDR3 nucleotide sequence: TGTGCCAGCAGTTACACGGGGGGGTTGAACACTGAAGCTTTCTTT.

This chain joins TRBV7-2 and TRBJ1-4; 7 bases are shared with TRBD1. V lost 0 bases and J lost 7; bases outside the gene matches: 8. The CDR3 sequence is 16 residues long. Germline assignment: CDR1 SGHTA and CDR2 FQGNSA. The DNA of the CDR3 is TGTGCCAGCAGCTTAGCGGTGACAGGGCCCGGTGAAAAACTGTTTTTT. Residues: CASSLAVTGPGEKLFF.